This is a list of T cell receptor beta chains from one sample in a study of blood T cell repertoires in COVID-19. Produced via immunoSEQ multiplex PCR; TCRdb's table is partial and in-frame only. The sample has roughly 250,000 clones; around 88% are singletons. The sequencing input was peripheral blood. Source of these receptors: a man aged 25 to 40 with acute or convalescent COVID-19. CDR3s include the opening cysteine and the closing phenylalanine or tryptophan. D genes are given only for firm matches. For some rows the clone size is stated as once, few or many, or as a class when expanded; others skip it.

J | length | V | D | size | DNA | CDR3
TRBJ1-1 | 13 | TRBV6-2/TRBV6-3 | TRBD1 | NA | TGTGCCAGCAGTTCCGACAGGGGCACTGAAGCTTTCTTT | CASSSDRGTEAFF
TRBJ2-1 | 16 | TRBV3-1/TRBV3-2 | TRBD2 | NA | TGTGCCAGCAGCCAACGGTATAGCGGGGGGACCAATGAGCAGTTCTTC | CASSQRYSGGTNEQFF
TRBJ1-3 | 15 | TRBV6-1 | TRBD1 | NA | TGTGCCAGCAGTGAACCCTACAGGGGGGAAAACACCATATATTTT | CASSEPYRGENTIYF
TRBJ2-3 | 15 | TRBV19 | TRBD2 | NA | TGTGCCAGTAACCCCGCGACTAGCGGGATGGTTGCGCAGTATTTT | CASNPATSGMVAQYF
TRBJ1-1 | 15 | TRBV7-2 | NA | NA | TGTGCCAGCAGCCAAAAGGGAGGGGCGGCGACTGAAGCTTTCTTT | CASSQKGGAATEAFF
TRBJ2-7 | 16 | TRBV7-9 | TRBD1 | once | TGTGCCAGCAGCTTAGCCCGCCGACAGGGACCCTACGAGCAGTACTTC | CASSLARRQGPYEQYF
TRBJ1-2 | 13 | TRBV19 | NA | NA | TGTGCCAGTAGTAATGACAGGTCCTATGGCTACACCTTC | CASSNDRSYGYTF
TRBJ2-2 | 18 | TRBV27 | TRBD2 | NA | TGTGCCAGCAGTTTATCGTCGGGGACTAGCGGTTACACCGGGGAGCTGTTTTTT | CASSLSSGTSGYTGELFF
TRBJ2-7 | 14 | TRBV4-1 | TRBD2 | NA | TGCGCCAGCAGCCATGGGACTAGCGCCTACGAGCAGTACTTC | CASSHGTSAYEQYF
TRBJ1-2 | 14 | TRBV6-5 | NA | NA | TGTGCCAGCAGAACACCCTCCGGGAGCTATGGCTACACCTTC | CASRTPSGSYGYTF